The T cell receptor (beta chain) described here comes from a study of blood T cell repertoires in COVID-19 (dated by TCRdb to about 2020). In the study overall: Samples from collaborators originated in the United States, Italy and Spain and spanned both the acute and convalescent phases of COVID-19. The material from the prospective study consisted of cDNA or gDNA derived from T cells, B-cell-depleted T cells, or PBMCs. The dataset comprised deeply sampled blood TCRbeta repertoires from subjects exposed to, actively infected with, or recovered from COVID-19. A freely available public database, intended as a resource for researchers studying the immune response to SARS-CoV-2, is where the repertoires were released. The samples were drawn from two sources: the first 160 participants of the ongoing ImmuneRACE study, and 1,254 subjects contributed by 6 global collaborators. Nearly every sample came with metadata listing a de-identified subject ID, COVID-19 status, age in years and sex. Where available, HLA class I and class II types were taken from metadata supplied by the sample provider and were not determined by assay-based typing. Beyond this particular receptor, the publication reports: The amount of clinical and demographic metadata varied by source and participant and was provided uncurated.

TCRbeta CDR3 regions were amplified from genomic DNA by means of the immunoSEQ Assay, a bias-controlled multiplex PCR. The authors' analysis ran thus. The number of nucleated cells in each sample was estimated from the amplification of reference gene primers within the assay. To quantify the absolute abundance of each unique TCRbeta CDR3 rearrangement, sequence reads were collapsed and filtered. Productive Simpson clonality was computed per sample as the square root of Simpson's diversity index over productive rearrangements. The table comes from immuneACCESS by way of TCRdb, which keeps in-frame sequences with V and J called. Part of the clones is missing from these tables; in studies checked, under half for an unresolved V gene and the rest for unknown reasons. V and J calls plus clone size are reproduced from that table; the DNA served to infer D and trimming. The table for this sample lists hundreds of thousands of clones; 86% of them were counted only once. The top ten constitute 1.4% of the sample.

Whole blood was collected in K2EDTA tubes by collaborating institutions according to the institutions' own protocols. For TCRbeta analysis, collaborators shipped samples as frozen whole blood, isolated PBMCs, or DNA extracted from either of those sample types. As regards this clone: Its antigen remains unidentified. Base qualities are not at hand, and no much larger clone is one base apart.

There are 16 amino acids in the CDR3, from cysteine to phenylalanine inclusive. Here the CDR3 DNA is all that survives: 48 bases in frame from base 1. CDR1 and CDR2 are read off the germline V gene (reference sequence) as LGHDT and YNNKEL. V sheds 1 base and J sheds 0 bases, leaving 10 bases between their ends. This chain joins TRBV3-1 (or the pseudogene TRBV3-2) to TRBJ1-3; the D gene lacks a confident call. Specimen: peripheral blood. The sequence was collected from a woman in her 30s with active or convalescent COVID-19. The nucleotide sequence reads as follows: TGTGCCAGCAGCCAAGCGACTCTCAGCTCTGGAAACACCATATATTTT. It codes for CASSQATLSSGNTIYF.